Included here is one T cell receptor beta chain sequence, with context. The antigen is unknown. This sample stems from a study of CD8 T cells in ankylosing spondylitis. Study-wide results and caveats: A TCR beta motif of under ten highly homologous variants appeared characteristic of ankylosing spondylitis blood. Clones linked with disease were CD8+ and fairly uncommon in the peripheral blood. Significantly higher representation of disease-linked clones was reported for matched ankylosing spondylitis synovial fluid.

The authors made TCR beta libraries by quantitative 5'-RACE with molecular barcodes. TCRdb fed the 5' RACE reads into MiXCR, producing one record per CDR3 protein. The sample records more than 150,000 distinct CDR3 sequences, about 18% being singletons. With V trimmed by 1 base and J by 5 bases, 6 bases remained unmatched. The CDR3 consists of 15 residues. Germline V lookup: CDR1 SGHVS, CDR2 FQNEAQ. Sequencing was done on a sample of blood, either unsorted or a sorted T cell fraction (not recorded which). The chain carries TRBV7-8 and TRBJ2-5; 8 bases align to TRBD2. This clonotype was obtained from a male donor aged 5-30 years with ankylosing spondylitis or in good health (not recorded which). The CDR3 coding sequence is TGTGCCAGCAGCTTAGGCGGACTAGCAATGGAGACCCAGTACTTC. The encoded protein is CASSLGGLAMETQYF.